Below are 8 T cell receptor beta chains sequenced from a single sample in a study of identical twins. One entry per CDR3 protein, called by TCRdb with MiXCR from the 5' RACE reads. The sample lists 350,000 to 500,000 distinct CDR3 sequences; roughly 18% were seen once. The sequenced sample consisted of naive T cells sorted from blood. The source of these receptors is a man aged 50-59 years in good health.

This clonotype was observed many times. The chain joins TRBV13 to TRBJ2-3; 7 nucleotides line up with TRBD2. The germline gives CDR1 PRHDT, CDR2 FYEKMQ (reference sequence). CDR3 size: 14 residues. V was clipped by 5 bases and J by 1 base; unmatched bases: 3. CDR3 sequence reads: CASSPAGRTDTQYF. The CDR3 DNA follows: TGTGCCAGCAGCCCAGCGGGGCGCACAGATACGCAGTATTTT.

V is TRBV6-1 and J is TRBJ2-7; 10 nucleotides agree with TRBD1. The CDR3 has 15 residues. Germline CDR1 is MNHNS and CDR2 is SASEGT. V was pared by 7 bases and J by 0 bases, with 6 bases of the junction left unmatched. The CDR3 sequence is CASNRDRGPSYEQYF. The DNA of the CDR3 is TGTGCCAGCAATCGGGACAGGGGACCCTCCTACGAGCAGTACTTC.

Concerning this clonotype itself: A much larger clone lies a single base off, so this may be a read error. The V gene is TRBV7-2, the J gene TRBJ1-1; a weak D match, TRBD1 (5 bases). This CDR3 is 15 amino acids long. Germline-derived CDR1 and CDR2 are SGHTA and FQGNSA. V lost 2 bases to trimming and J lost 5 bases, with 15 bases between them. CDR3 coding DNA: TGTGCCAGCAGCTTAACGGGACTGGGAAGGACTGAAGCTTTCTTT. It encodes CASSLTGLGRTEAFF.

V gene TRBV10-3 combines with J gene TRBJ2-6; the D gene could be TRBD1 or TRBD2 (5 bases each). V was shortened by 3 bases and J by 1 base, with 13 bases between the two germline ends. Germline lookup yields CDR1 ENHRY and CDR2 SYGVKD. The CDR3 has 17 amino acids. This chain's CDR3 is CAISDSLGGSGANVLTF. The CDR3, as DNA: TGTGCCATCAGTGACTCCCTTGGGGGATCTGGGGCCAACGTCCTGACTTTC.

The sample holds many counts of this clonotype. The rearrangement joins TRBV12-3 or TRBV12-4 to TRBJ2-1; possibly TRBD1 for D (6 bases). V lost 5 bases and J 9 bases, leaving 11 bases between the germline ends. The CDR3 is made up of 12 amino acids. CDR3 bases: TGTGCCAGCAGTCTAGGGGGATCTGAGCAGTTCTTC. The encoded protein is CASSLGGSEQFF.

This clonotype was observed a handful of times. In DNA form, the CDR3 reads TGCAGCGTTGAAGAGGGGACTAGCGGATTCACAGATACGCAGTATTTT. This gives the protein CSVEEGTSGFTDTQYF. The chain recombines TRBV29-1 with TRBJ2-3, with 11 bases aligning to TRBD2. V was clipped by 0 bases and J by 2 bases; unmatched bases: 4. Germline values: CDR1 SQVTM, CDR2 ANQGSEA. This CDR3 is built from 16 residues.

This clonotype has just a few counts. The chain employs TRBV11-3 and TRBJ2-2; 7 bases match TRBD1. The CDR3 consists of 15 residues. Germline V lookup: CDR1 SGHNT, CDR2 YENEEA. With V trimmed by 4 bases and J by 5 bases, 7 bases remained unmatched. The CDR3 region is CASSSTGWGTGELFF. The CDR3, as DNA: TGTGCCAGCAGCTCGACAGGGTGGGGGACCGGGGAGCTGTTTTTT.

This clonotype has at least ten counts. The chain couples TRBV12-3 or TRBV12-4 to TRBJ2-7; D perhaps matches TRBD1 (5 bases). The CDR3 runs 12 residues. V shed 8 bases and J shed 2 bases, with 10 bases lying between them. CDR3 in amino acids: CASSRGTYEQYF. The CDR3, as DNA: TGTGCCAGCTCTAGGGGCACCTACGAGCAGTACTTC.